This T cell receptor beta chain was captured in a study of beta chain features in type 1 diabetes. Study-wide findings and caveats: In all four CD4+ subsets, TCRB CDR3 length was significantly, moderately reduced in type 1 diabetes.

Germline CDR1 is SGDLS and CDR2 is YYNGEE. The ends lost 4 bases at V and 5 bases at J; junction bases unmatched: 10. The CDR3 spans 15 residues. A few counts support this clone. Its antigen is not known. The isolated RNA, all of it, was reverse transcribed, so expressed TCRB transcripts were what got sequenced. TCRdb keeps only in-frame clones here, not all; method: immunoSEQ multiplex PCR. The sample lists hundreds of thousands of clones, about 15% occurring once. The chain uses TRBV9 and TRBJ1-1; 8 positions agree with TRBD1. The TCR comes from a man between 18 and 35 years old with type 1 diabetes. The sample was naive CD4+ T cells from blood. CDR3 region: CASSPNSRGRTEAFF. The DNA of the CDR3 is TGTGCCAGCAGCCCCAATTCCAGGGGGCGTACTGAAGCTTTCTTT. Full variable domain (outside the CDR3, taken from reference TRBV9 and TRBJ1-1): DSGVTQTPKHLITATGQRVTLRCSPRSGDLSVYWYQQSLDQGLQFLIQYYNGEERAKGNILERFSAQQFPDLHSELNLSSLELGDSALYFCASSPNSRGRTEAFFGQGTRLTVV.